The 14 T cell receptor beta chains presented below share a single source sample, sequenced in a study of blood T cell repertoires in COVID-19. Sequenced by immunoSEQ multiplex PCR; TCRdb stores in-frame clones only, minus some. This sample carries about 250,000 clones, over 90% of them seen once, and the ten largest clones take around 0.83%. Source material: peripheral blood. Receptors were obtained from a man aged 25 to 40 with COVID-19, enrolled during active disease.

The rearrangement joins TRBV4-2 to TRBJ1-2; the D gene is possibly TRBD1 (6 bases). Germline loops: CDR1 LGHNA, CDR2 YNFKEQ. The V end lost 4 bases, the J end lost 2 bases, and 17 bases lay between the germline ends. The CDR3 consists of 16 residues. In nucleotides, the CDR3 is TGTGCCAGCAGCCCAGGGCCGGGGGGGGCAAACTATGGCTACACCTTC. Its protein is CASSPGPGGANYGYTF.

The rearrangement links TRBV6-2 or TRBV6-3 to TRBJ2-3, with 7 nucleotides matching TRBD1. Germline CDR1 reads MNHEY; CDR2 reads SVGEGT. CDR3 size: 16 residues. The trim removed 5 bases at V and 2 bases at J, leaving 10 bases unmatched. CDR3 sequence: CASSRRGSPITDTQYF. The CDR3, as DNA: TGTGCCAGCAGTCGCAGGGGGTCCCCGATCACAGATACGCAGTATTTT.

The chain joins TRBV5-4 to TRBJ2-7; D is perhaps TRBD2 (7 bases). Germline CDR1 is SGHNT and CDR2 is YYREEE (reference sequence). Trimming cost V 0 bases and J 0 bases, with 10 bases left between them. The length of the CDR3 is 15 residues. CDR3 sequence: CASSLGRGLSYEQYF. The CDR3 bases are TGTGCCAGCAGCTTGGGGCGGGGGCTCTCCTACGAGCAGTACTTC.

This clone turned up a few times. The chain couples TRBV10-1 to TRBJ2-1, with TRBD2 matching over 15 bases. The CDR3 covers 17 residues. Trimming at V came to 6 bases and at J to 5 bases, leaving 8 bases not matched to a gene. Germline CDR1 and CDR2: WNHNN and SYGVQD (reference sequence). The CDR3 DNA reads TGCGCCAGCAGCTTGGGACTAGCGGGGGGTCACCACAATGAGCAGTTCTTC. Translated, it gives CASSLGLAGGHHNEQFF.

This sequence joins TRBV20-1 and TRBJ1-2; D is unclear. The germline V gene encodes CDR1 DFQATT and CDR2 SNEGSKA (reference sequence). This CDR3 spans 14 amino acids. Trimming took 3 bases from V and 5 from J, leaving 16 bases between them. CDR3 residues: CSASNHLFPYGYTF. In DNA, the CDR3 is TGCAGTGCTAGTAATCACCTATTCCCGTATGGCTACACCTTC.

The J gene is TRBJ2-1, the V gene TRBV11-3; D gene ambiguous. Germline assignment: CDR1 SGHNT and CDR2 YENEEA. Deletions cut 1 base from V and 8 bases from J, with 6 bases between. The CDR3 loop spans 12 amino acids. The CDR3 protein is CASSLVSDEQFF. DNA for the CDR3: TGTGCCAGCAGCTTAGTTTCGGATGAGCAGTTCTTC.

The CDR3, as DNA: TGTGCCAGCAGTGAATACGGTACTAGCGGGGGGGGAGCCAAAAACATTCAGTACTTC. It specifies CASSEYGTSGGGAKNIQYF. This chain uses TRBV6-1 with TRBJ2-4, with 13 bases fitting TRBD2. Germline V gene sequence: CDR1 MNHNS, CDR2 SASEGT. The length of the CDR3 is 19 residues. V trimming: 2 bases; J trimming: 0 bases; junction bases outside the gene matches: 7.

The rearrangement joins TRBV5-6 to TRBJ1-5; 8 positions agree with TRBD1. Looked up from germline, CDR1 is SGHDT and CDR2 is YYEEEE. V shed 1 base, J shed 0 bases, and the junction held 6 bases outside the gene matches. The CDR3 runs 17 residues. This chain's CDR3 is CASSLSDRAYSNQPQHF. CDR3 sequence (DNA): TGTGCCAGCAGCTTGTCGGACAGGGCTTATAGCAATCAGCCCCAGCATTTT.

The CDR3 loop is CASTLSATGITEAFF. The CDR3 bases are TGTGCCAGTACACTCTCCGCGACAGGAATCACTGAAGCTTTCTTT. The rearrangement uses TRBV19 and TRBJ1-1; D might be TRBD1 (6 bases). The CDR3 runs 15 residues. The germline V gene has CDR1 LNHDA and CDR2 SQIVND (reference sequence). The V gene lost 7 bases and the J gene lost 4 bases, with 19 bases spanning the gap.

The DNA of the CDR3 is TGTGCCAGCAGCCCATTTCACAGGGGTACAGATACGCAGTATTTT. Translation: CASSPFHRGTDTQYF. The chain is built from TRBV9 and TRBJ2-3, with 7 nucleotides matching TRBD1. Germline CDR1 reads SGDLS; CDR2 reads YYNGEE. The CDR3 is made up of 15 amino acids. V gave up 4 bases and J gave up 3 bases; unmatched junction bases: 8.

This chain links TRBV30 with TRBJ1-5; D may be TRBD1 (6 bases). The CDR3 extends over 15 amino acids. The V and J ends lost 2 bases and 0 bases respectively, with 11 bases between them. CDR1 is GTSNPN and CDR2 is SVGIG in the germline V gene (reference sequence). CDR3 protein: CAWSKGVYSNQPQHF. The CDR3 DNA reads TGTGCCTGGAGTAAGGGGGTCTATAGCAATCAGCCCCAGCATTTT.

This sequence joins TRBV6-1 and TRBJ1-5; D gene uncertain. The CDR3 is 16 residues long. V lost 2 bases and J 6 bases, leaving 17 bases between the germline ends. Looked up from germline, CDR1 is MNHNS and CDR2 is SASEGT. The DNA of the CDR3 is TGTGCCAGCAGTGAACGGGTTCGGGGTTCCGTTCAGCCCCAGCATTTT. Amino acid sequence: CASSERVRGSVQPQHF.

The gene calls are TRBV29-1 and TRBJ1-6, with 9 bases fitting TRBD1. The germline V gene has CDR1 SQVTM and CDR2 ANQGSEA. The CDR3 totals 14 residues. Trimming took 3 bases from V and 10 from J; bases not matched to a gene: 7. This CDR3 reads CSVDRTGAGSPLHF. CDR3 nucleotides: TGCAGCGTTGACCGGACAGGGGCCGGCTCACCCCTCCACTTT.

The chain has TRBV6-5 and TRBJ1-1; D gene ambiguous. V was cut by 8 bases and J by 1 base, with 14 bases left in between. CDR1 is MNHEY, CDR2 SVGAGI, per germline. The CDR3 loop spans 14 amino acids. For the CDR3, the DNA is TGTGCCAGCGCCCGCGACGGAGCGAACACTGAAGCTTTCTTT. Residues: CASARDGANTEAFF.